This TCR beta chain was sequenced in a study of blood T cell repertoires in COVID-19. Study-level information: T cells, B-cell-depleted T cells, or PBMCs provided the cDNA or gDNA that served as material.

Original handling: Reference gene primer amplification gave estimated nucleated cell counts. The repertoire was sequenced with immunoSEQ multiplex PCR; TCRdb's copy has only in-frame clones and lacks some. From that table come the V and J calls and clone size; the DNA was used to work out D and trimming. This sample yields about 270,000 clones, of which about 88% are seen a single time; 13% belongs to the top ten. This CDR3 is 13 amino acids long. V was pared by 5 bases and J by 4 bases, with 12 bases between. Germline lookup yields CDR1 MDHEN and CDR2 SYDVKM. Seattle cases were enrolled at active infection and followed longitudinally.

The origin of this receptor is a woman aged 70-85 years with COVID-19, enrolled during active disease. Material for sequencing was peripheral blood. The chain uses TRBV28 and TRBJ2-7; weak D call: TRBD1 (6 bases). The CDR3 sequence: CASSGTRGYEQYF. In DNA form, the CDR3 reads TGTGCCAGCAGTGGGACAAGGGGGTACGAGCAGTACTTC.